This TCR beta chain was recorded in a study of CD8 T cells in Susac syndrome. Whole-study context: Blood was drawn from patients with Susac syndrome. At that point, they were therapy-naive, on corticosteroids, or on intravenous immunoglobulin alone.

High-throughput TCR beta sequencing covered peripheral CD8+ and CD4+ T cells. The diagnostic criteria were recently defined, and patients with Susac syndrome met them for definite or probable disease. Reverse transcription of roughly 0.5 to 1 ug RNA was carried out with random hexamers. TCRdb passed the immunoSEQ multiplex PCR reads through MiXCR, listing each CDR3 protein once. Among about 180,000 distinct CDR3 sequences, 85% to 95% were seen once, and the ten largest hold 0.085% to 0.1%. Per the germline V gene, CDR1 is SNHLY and CDR2 is FYNNEI. This CDR3 contains 14 residues. Trimming removed 6 bases from V and 4 bases from J; junction bases left unmatched: 5.

Specimen: CD4+ T cells from PBMCs. The V and J genes are TRBV2 and TRBJ2-1, with TRBD2 identical over 8 bases. This TCR was sampled from a human donor with Susac syndrome. CDR3 sequence reads: CASSWRGEYNEQFF. In nucleotides, the CDR3 is TGTGCCAGCAGCTGGCGGGGGGAATACAATGAGCAGTTCTTC.